Below, 8 T cell receptor beta chains from the same sample are listed, as sequenced in a study of T-cell reconstitution after alpha-beta-depleted transplantation in children. For TCRbeta, the library was prepared with unique molecular identifiers. TCRdb re-called the PCR reads with MiXCR, one entry per CDR3 protein. The sample consists of around 580,000 distinct CDR3 sequences, over 20% of them appearing once. The sample consisted of PBMCs, taken before TCRalphabeta/CD19-depleted stem cell transplant. The receptors here all came from a boy less than two years old with Wiskott-Aldrich syndrome, due to receive a stem cell transplant.

The rearrangement links TRBV12-3 or TRBV12-4 to TRBJ2-1; a weak D match, TRBD2 (6 bases). The CDR3 sequence is 14 residues long. V dropped 3 bases and J dropped 8 bases, with 14 bases sitting between them. In DNA, the CDR3 is TGTGCCAGCAGTTTTGAGGCGTGGGGGGATGAGCAGTTCTTC. Translation gives CASSFEAWGDEQFF.

This rearrangement joins TRBV12-3 or TRBV12-4 to TRBJ2-1; 7 bases map to TRBD2. Losses at the gene ends were 7 bases for V and 2 bases for J; bases not matched to a gene: 11. The CDR3 consists of 16 residues. CDR3 in amino acids: CASISGPAGPYNEQFF. The CDR3 DNA sequence: TGTGCCAGCATTTCGGGCCCAGCGGGGCCCTACAATGAGCAGTTCTTC.

The V and J genes are TRBV7-2 and TRBJ2-7; the match to TRBD2 covers 9 bases. The ends lost 8 bases at V and 7 bases at J; junction bases unmatched: 12. Per germline, CDR1 SGHTA and CDR2 FQGNSA. The CDR3 is 14 amino acids. The CDR3 is CASAFGAGGQEQYF. The CDR3 DNA reads TGTGCCAGCGCGTTTGGGGCGGGAGGGCAGGAGCAGTACTTC.

This clonotype was counted a single time. This rearrangement joins TRBV3-1 to TRBJ2-1, with 13 bases identical to TRBD2. Germline V gene data show CDR1 as LGHDT and CDR2 as YNNKEL (reference sequence). After removal of 4 bases from V and 6 bases from J, the junction contained 6 bases not matched to a gene. The CDR3 is 16 residues long. CDR3 sequence: CASSRRLAGGLNEQFF. The CDR3 nucleotides read TGTGCCAGCAGCCGGCGACTAGCGGGAGGACTCAATGAGCAGTTCTTC.

This clonotype was observed a few times. The chain recombines TRBV11-2 with TRBJ1-2; 9 bases fit TRBD1. CDR3 size: 18 residues. Looked up from germline, CDR1 is SGHAT and CDR2 is FQNNGV. J gave up 4 bases and V 8 bases, and 20 bases lay outside the gene matches. The CDR3 bases are TGTGCCAGCGGACTACCCGGGACAGGGACAGTTCCTTCCTATGGCTACACCTTC. Its protein product is CASGLPGTGTVPSYGYTF. Together with reference TRBV11-2 and TRBJ1-2, the CDR3 gives the full variable domain: EAGVAQSPRYKIIEKRQSVAFWCNPISGHATLYWYQQILGQGPKLLIQFQNNGVVDDSQLPKDRFSAERLKGVDSTLKIQPAKLEDSAVYLCASGLPGTGTVPSYGYTFGSGTRLTVV.

This clonotype showed up just a few times. The gene calls are TRBV10-3 and TRBJ2-7; tentatively, D is TRBD1 (6 bases). Trimming cost V 6 bases and J 6 bases, with 18 bases left between them. The CDR3 contains 14 residues. The germline gives CDR1 ENHRY, CDR2 SYGVKD. The CDR3 sequence is CAIRRQELVSEQYF. The CDR3 DNA follows: TGTGCCATCAGGAGACAGGAGCTCGTCTCCGAGCAGTACTTC.

This chain uses TRBV18 with TRBJ1-2; 8 nucleotides line up with TRBD1. With V trimmed by 6 bases and J by 4 bases, 10 bases remained unmatched. Germline-derived CDR1 and CDR2 are KGHSH and LQKENI. The CDR3 is 15 amino acids. The CDR3 loop is CASSKDRVRSYGYTF. CDR3 nucleotides: TGTGCCAGCTCGAAGGACAGGGTGAGATCCTATGGCTACACCTTC.

The chain recombines TRBV5-1 with TRBJ2-5; weak D call: TRBD1 (5 bases). The germline V and J ends were trimmed by 5 bases and 7 bases, with 12 bases remaining between them. The V gene's germline CDR1 is SGHRS and CDR2 YFSETQ. The length of the CDR3 is 12 residues. The CDR3 region has the DNA TGCGCCAGCAGGCAGACAGAAGGGACCCAGTACTTC. The encoded protein is CASRQTEGTQYF.